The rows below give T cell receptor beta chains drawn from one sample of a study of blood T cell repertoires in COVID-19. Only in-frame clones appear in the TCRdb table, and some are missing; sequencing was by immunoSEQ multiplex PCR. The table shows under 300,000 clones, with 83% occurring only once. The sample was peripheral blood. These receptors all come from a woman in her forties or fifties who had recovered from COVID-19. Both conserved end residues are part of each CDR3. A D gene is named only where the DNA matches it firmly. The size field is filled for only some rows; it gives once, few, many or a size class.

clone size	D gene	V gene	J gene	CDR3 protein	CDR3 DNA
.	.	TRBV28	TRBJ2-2	CASSLFGAGELFF	TGTGCCAGCAGTTTATTCGGTGCCGGGGAGCTGTTTTTT
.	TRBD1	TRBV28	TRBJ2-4	CASSITGTVAKNIQYF	TGTGCCAGCAGTATCACCGGGACAGTAGCCAAAAACATTCAGTACTTC
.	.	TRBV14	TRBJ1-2	CASSPNVPGGHGYTF	TGTGCCAGCAGCCCAAACGTACCGGGAGGTCATGGCTACACCTTC
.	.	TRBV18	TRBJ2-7	CASSPLSLSSEQYF	TGTGCCAGCTCACCACTATCCCTGTCTTCCGAGCAGTACTTC
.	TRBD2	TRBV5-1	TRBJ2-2	CASSPGTRGAGELFF	TGCGCCAGCAGCCCCGGGACTAGAGGGGCCGGGGAGCTGTTTTTT
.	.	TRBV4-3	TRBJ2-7	CASSQVVAAAYEQYF	TGCGCCAGCAGCCAAGTAGTAGCGGCGGCCTACGAGCAGTACTTC
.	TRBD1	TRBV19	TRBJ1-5	CASRASGTDDQPQHF	TGTGCCAGTAGAGCCTCCGGGACAGACGATCAGCCCCAGCATTTT
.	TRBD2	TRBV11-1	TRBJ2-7	CASTHPAGGEYEQYF	TGTGCCAGCACCCACCCCGCGGGAGGGGAGTACGAGCAGTACTTC
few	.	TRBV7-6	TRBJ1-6	CASSSRTVSNSPLHF	TGTGCCAGCAGCTCGAGGACAGTTTCCAATTCACCCCTCCACTTT
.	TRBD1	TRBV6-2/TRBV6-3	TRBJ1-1	CASSPINRGAEAFF	TGTGCCAGCAGTCCGATTAACAGGGGTGCTGAAGCTTTCTTT
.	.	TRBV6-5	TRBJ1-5	CASSPYRAEDQPQHF	TGTGCCAGCAGCCCCTACAGGGCGGAGGATCAGCCCCAGCATTTT
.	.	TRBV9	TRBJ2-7	CASSAEAYPSYEQYF	TGTGCCAGCAGCGCTGAGGCTTACCCCTCCTACGAGCAGTACTTC
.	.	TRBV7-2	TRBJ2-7	CASSFGTPYSYEQYF	TGTGCCAGCAGCTTCGGGACTCCCTACTCCTACGAGCAGTACTTC
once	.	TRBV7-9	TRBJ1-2	CASSLDPGGHGYTF	TGTGCCAGCAGCTTAGATCCAGGAGGCCATGGCTACACCTTC
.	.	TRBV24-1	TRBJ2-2	CATSDPPRGGNTGELFF	TGTGCCACCAGTGACCCCCCGAGGGGGGGGAACACCGGGGAGCTGTTTTTT
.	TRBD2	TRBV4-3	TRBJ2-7	CASSQDGGLAGGYEQYF	TGCGCCAGCAGCCAAGATGGGGGACTAGCGGGGGGATACGAGCAGTACTTC
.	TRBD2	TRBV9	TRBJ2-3	CASSPHGGGTDTQYF	TGTGCCAGCAGCCCCCATGGGGGGGGCACAGATACGCAGTATTTT
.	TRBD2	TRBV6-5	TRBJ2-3	CASTSGGGDTQYF	TGTGCCAGCACTAGCGGGGGCGGGGATACGCAGTATTTT
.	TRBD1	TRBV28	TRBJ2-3	CASTPGQGTDTQYF	TGTGCCAGCACCCCGGGACAGGGAACAGATACGCAGTATTTT
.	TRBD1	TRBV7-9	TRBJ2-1	CASSSGQGYNEQFF	TGTGCCAGCAGCTCGGGACAGGGATACAATGAGCAGTTCTTC
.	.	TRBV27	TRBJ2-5	CASSFRVRETQYF	TGTGCCAGCAGTTTTCGGGTTCGGGAGACCCAGTACTTC
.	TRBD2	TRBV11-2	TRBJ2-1	CASSLSSGRASYNEQFF	TGTGCCAGCAGCTTATCTAGCGGGAGGGCCTCCTACAATGAGCAGTTCTTC
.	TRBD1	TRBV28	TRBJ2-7	CASSFRIGRGPSGEQYF	TGTGCCAGCAGTTTCCGAATCGGCAGGGGGCCTTCGGGGGAGCAGTACTTC
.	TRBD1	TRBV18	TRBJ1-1	CASSPLGGEVEAFF	TGTGCCAGCTCACCACTAGGGGGCGAAGTGGAGGCTTTCTTT
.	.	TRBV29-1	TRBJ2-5	CSVEVPPREETQYF	TGCAGCGTTGAAGTTCCCCCCAGGGAAGAGACCCAGTACTTC
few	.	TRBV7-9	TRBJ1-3	CASSPRGAPGNTIYF	TGTGCCAGCAGCCCCCGGGGGGCCCCTGGAAACACCATATATTTT
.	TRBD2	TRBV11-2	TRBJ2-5	CASSLAGTSGEKTQYF	TGTGCCAGCAGCTTAGCAGGGACTAGCGGGGAGAAGACCCAGTACTTC
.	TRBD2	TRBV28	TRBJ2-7	CASGGGVPYEQYF	TGTGCCAGTGGGGGAGGGGTACCCTACGAGCAGTACTTC
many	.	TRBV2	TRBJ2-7	CASSLQSRSRYEQYF	TGTGCCAGCAGTTTACAGAGCCGAAGCCGCTACGAGCAGTACTTC